The clone carrying this TCR beta chain was detected only a few times. Antigen specificity is unknown. The data are from a study of T cells in Graves' hyperthyroidism and ophthalmopathy. About the research overall: It was at initial diagnosis, before any treatment, that peripheral blood was collected.

The investigators amplified TCR beta CDR3 regions from RNA transcripts. First-round RT-PCR of the TCR CDR3 relied on the HTBI primer set. TCRdb called the multiplex PCR reads again in MiXCR, with one record for every CDR3 protein. This table has about 560,000 distinct CDR3 sequences, approximately 15% appearing once. The J segment lost 9 bases and the V segment lost 6 bases, leaving 15 bases of the junction unmatched. CDR1 and CDR2 (germline): MDHEN, SYDVKM. CDR3 length: 15 residues. Notes on the study in general: Most expanded thyroid clonotypes above 0.001 also appeared in blood.

Researchers defined stable Graves' hyperthyroidism as no ophthalmopathy progression within 18 months. The sequence derives from a woman in her 30s with Graves' hyperthyroidism. The V gene is TRBV28, the J gene TRBJ2-7, with TRBD2 identical over 9 bases. Sequencing was carried out using blood. CDR3 DNA sequence: TGTGCCAGCAGCGAAACCGGGACTAGCTTCCACGGGCAGTACTTC. Its protein product is CASSETGTSFHGQYF.